This T cell receptor (beta chain) was sequenced in a study of blood T cells in healthy people across ages (dated by TCRdb to the mid-2010s). Some background on the complete study: Template switching captured roughly one uniquely barcoded TCR beta cDNA molecule per two T cells in model experiments. The donors were split into four age groups: young (average 16 years), middle-aged (roughly 39), aged (roughly 65) and long-lived (roughly 80). The study analyzed two additional independent replicas of 1 million unique cDNA reads from the same blood draw for two donors, one aged 18 to 29 and one aged 80 or older. The study measured age-related changes in TCR beta repertoire diversity using deep sequencing normalized with unique cDNA molecular identifiers. To avoid experimental bias, donors of different ages were distributed randomly across sequencing lanes. Points the paper makes about the study in general: As age increased, observed TCR beta diversity per million T cells dropped in a roughly linear way, and a significant reduction was already evident by age about 36. Compared with the aged group, more naive CD4+ T cells, fewer expanded clones and increased TCR diversity were shown by the long-lived group, suggesting age selection. Because profiling used bulk unsorted PBMCs, naive and antigen-experienced compartments could not be compared conclusively. A strong correlation was found between observed TCR beta diversity and the percentage of naive T cells measured by flow cytometry. Estimates of total diversity based on one million sequenced T cells were considered lower bounds and underestimates. Because donor CMV infection status was unknown, age-related changes in expanded clonotypes were potentially confounded.

The library was produced with 5' RACE. Data came from an Illumina HiSeq 2500. The second PCR ran for roughly 7 to 11 cycles and used a J-beta primer mix along with a sample-barcoded 5' primer. A template-switch 5' adaptor carrying 12 random nucleotides introduced a unique molecular identifier onto each TCR beta cDNA molecule. Each sample yielded at least 2.5 million CDR3-containing paired-end reads. The Mint cDNA synthesis kit, primed by a TRBC-specific oligonucleotide, was used to synthesize first-strand cDNA from all RNA. All cDNA was treated with uracil-DNA glycosylase and then went through a first 18-cycle PCR with the universal primers M1SS and BC2_uni_R. The authors processed their data as follows. Each sample was normalized by randomly selecting 1 million high-quality reads, each carrying a distinct molecular identifier. Instead of being binned into consensus sequences, reads that shared molecular identifiers were thrown out. MiTCR, set to a Q25 quality threshold and the strictest error-elimination algorithm, was used for CDR3 identification, clonotype clustering and error correction. A nonparametric unseen species model with Euler transformation was used to estimate a lower bound on total TCR beta diversity. TCRdb reran the public reads through fastp at Q25 and MiXCR, keeping productive beta chains. CDR3 protein sequences are deduplicated, and each keeps its most common genes and DNA. Clone size and V and J calls follow TCRdb, not the original study. A total of roughly 570,000 distinct CDR3 sequences appear in this sample, 27% of them only once. The ten largest account for roughly 20% of the sample.

This clonotype was seen more than once but under ten times. Its antigen target is currently unknown. No per-base quality is available; no much larger clone lies one base away. Systemically healthy Caucasian individuals from Russia, about 38 in total and aged about 6 to 95 years, were included as donors. Each donor gave about 9.8 milliliters of peripheral blood, drawn into EDTA-treated Vacutainer tubes. Ficoll-Paque density-gradient centrifugation was used to isolate PBMCs, with at least 6 million per sample. Trizol reagent was used to extract total RNA from PBMCs, with at least 5.5 micrograms per sample. For every donor, an aliquot of PBMCs went through flow cytometry to measure the percentages of naive CD45RAhigh/CD27high T cells. The germline V gene gives CDR1 as LGHNA and CDR2 as YSLEER. V is clipped by 2 bases and J by 0 bases, and the sequence between their germline boundaries is 14 bases long. The CDR3 numbers 17 residues from cysteine through phenylalanine. Only the CDR3 part of the read is kept: 51 bases, read in frame from the first base.

The sample consisted of blood. Recombination joined TRBV4-3 with TRBJ2-1; the D gene is not confidently resolved. The TCR originated in a woman in her 70s in good health. The nucleotide sequence reads as follows: TGCGCCAGCAGCCAACTACCGACGGCGAGCTCCTACAATGAGCAGTTCTTC. The translation is CASSQLPTASSYNEQFF.